This T cell receptor (beta chain) was sequenced in a study of a mutant IDH1 vaccine in newly diagnosed glioma. In the study overall: Vaccination was launched 4-6 weeks after radiotherapy alone, or with temozolomide cycles. The therapy given earlier, which was standard therapy, consisted of radiotherapy, temozolomide, or both, and most of the patients received both. Regarding the study as a whole: Across multiple MHC alleles, 80% to 95% of patients had vaccine-induced responses.

Trimming cost V 0 bases and J 3 bases; bases outside gene matches: 6. Germline-derived CDR1 and CDR2 are SGHDT and YYEEEE. This CDR3 region has 16 residues. A remark on this clone: The antigen is not known.

Produced via immunoSEQ multiplex PCR; TCRdb's table is partial and in-frame only. The sample comprises tens of thousands of clones, 89% of which are singletons, and roughly 0.78% rests with the top ten. Time point described: week 47, end of study. Every vaccination contained 300 ug of the mutant IDH1 20-mer peptide and was paired with topical imiquimod. Patients had eight vaccinations, in weeks 1, 3, 5, 7, 11, 15, 19 and 23. This TCR derives from a woman aged 45-65 years with glioma. The sequenced sample was PBMCs, obtained from a glioma patient whose treatment included an IDH1 peptide vaccine. The genes are TRBV5-6 and TRBJ1-1, with 9 positions matching TRBD1. This chain's CDR3 is CASSLGSGQGYTEAFF. In DNA form, the CDR3 reads TGTGCCAGCAGCTTGGGGTCAGGACAGGGGTACACTGAAGCTTTCTTT. Looking up the rest from reference TRBV5-6 and TRBJ1-1 gives the full variable domain: DAGVTQSPTHLIKTRGQQVTLRCSPKSGHDTVSWYQQALGQGPQFIFQYYEEEERQRGNFPDRFSGHQFPNYSSELNVNALLLGDSALYLCASSLGSGQGYTEAFFGQGTRLTVV.